A single sample is the source of the 27 T cell receptor beta chains below, sequenced in a study of blood T cell repertoires in COVID-19. This table comes from immunoSEQ multiplex PCR, and its TCRdb copy is limited to in-frame clones, with some not included. The sample carries 350,000 to 550,000 clones, around 87% recorded once. The sequenced sample consisted of PBMCs or T cells enriched from blood (not recorded which). Receptors were obtained from a man aged 30 to 45 who had recovered from COVID-19.

This clone was found many times. The genes are TRBV5-1 and TRBJ2-7, with 8 bases identical to TRBD2. Trimming removed 2 bases from V and 5 bases from J; junction bases left unmatched: 6. The CDR3 covers 14 residues. The germline CDR1 and CDR2 sequences are SGHRS and YFSETQ. The DNA for the CDR3 is TGCGCCAGCAGCTTAAAGCGGGAGATGAACGAGCAGTACTTC. Amino acid sequence: CASSLKREMNEQYF.

This chain joins TRBV6-5 and TRBJ2-5; 8 bases fit TRBD1. In germline, CDR1 is MNHEY, CDR2 SVGAGI. This CDR3 spans 15 amino acids. J was trimmed by 2 bases and V by 5 bases; bases with no gene match: 7. CDR3 region: CASSPPRQGQETQYF. The CDR3 DNA sequence: TGTGCCAGCAGTCCCCCCCGACAGGGGCAAGAGACCCAGTACTTC.

This clone has more than one count but fewer than ten. The chain links TRBV6-5 to TRBJ2-7, with D possibly matching TRBD2 (5 bases). Trimming pared 2 bases from V and 6 bases from J, leaving 14 bases between. Germline loops: CDR1 MNHEY, CDR2 SVGAGI. This CDR3 is 14 amino acids long. CDR3 sequence (DNA): TGTGCCAGCAGTTACCAGATTCTAGCTTCCGAGCAGTACTTC. This translates into CASSYQILASEQYF.

The chain joins TRBV5-1 to TRBJ2-5; 10 nucleotides align to TRBD2. V dropped 4 bases and J dropped 0; count of bases not matched to a gene: 6. The germline gives CDR1 SGHRS, CDR2 YFSETQ. The CDR3 sequence is 16 residues long. The CDR3 sequence: CASSNGLAEDQETQYF. Here the CDR3 DNA reads TGCGCCAGCAGCAACGGACTAGCGGAAGACCAAGAGACCCAGTACTTC.

The chain couples TRBV3-1 (or the pseudogene TRBV3-2) to TRBJ2-5, with D unresolved. This CDR3 has 13 residues. The ends were cut back, 1 base at V and 5 bases at J, with 8 bases in the middle. From germline, CDR1 is LGHDT and CDR2 YNNKEL (reference sequence). The DNA of the CDR3 is TGTGCCAGCAGCCAAGCCCACACCGAGACCCAGTACTTC. Residues: CASSQAHTETQYF.

This clone turned up a few times. V and J are TRBV6-5 and TRBJ2-3; no definite D call. CDR3 size: 14 residues. Trimming shortened V by 6 bases and J by 0 bases, and 10 bases separated the two germline ends. Germline loops: CDR1 MNHEY, CDR2 SVGAGI. The CDR3 coding sequence is TGTGCCAGCAGATTTAGCCCGAGCACAGATACGCAGTATTTT. It translates to CASRFSPSTDTQYF.

The rearrangement joins TRBV28 to TRBJ1-6; 9 bases fit TRBD1. Trimming removed 7 bases from V and 7 bases from J; junction bases left unmatched: 8. Germline V CDR1 and CDR2: MDHEN, SYDVKM. This CDR3 is 15 amino acids long. CDR3 nucleotides: TGTGCCAGCATGACGCTAGGACAGGGGAATTCACCCCTCCACTTT. Translation: CASMTLGQGNSPLHF. Together with reference TRBV28 and TRBJ1-6, the CDR3 gives the full variable domain: DVKVTQSSRYLVKRTGEKVFLECVQDMDHENMFWYRQDPGLGLRLIYFSYDVKMKEKGDIPEGYSVSREKKERFSLILESASTNQTSMYLCASMTLGQGNSPLHFGNGTRLTVT.

The chain links TRBV5-1 to TRBJ2-7, with D possibly being TRBD1 (6 bases). Trimming stripped 4 bases from V and 9 bases from J, with 23 bases between. The CDR3 runs 15 residues. Per the germline V gene, CDR1 is SGHRS and CDR2 is YFSETQ. DNA for the CDR3: TGCGCCAGCAGCATCGGACAGTTCGTAGCCAGTTTGCAGTACTTC. Amino acids: CASSIGQFVASLQYF.

The rearrangement joins TRBV29-1 to TRBJ2-7; perhaps TRBD2 as D (5 bases). CDR1 and CDR2 from the germline V gene are SQVTM and ANQGSEA. This CDR3 spans 13 amino acids. V dropped 4 bases and J dropped 0 bases, with 10 bases sitting between them. The CDR3 reads CSVVVGSSYEQYF. Here the CDR3 DNA reads TGCAGCGTTGTCGTTGGGAGCTCCTACGAGCAGTACTTC.

The V and J genes are TRBV5-1 and TRBJ2-1, with TRBD2 matching over 7 bases. Germline V gives CDR1 SGHRS, CDR2 YFSETQ. The CDR3 runs 16 residues. The V and J ends lost 4 bases and 4 bases, in that order; junction bases with no gene match: 11. The CDR3 nucleotides read TGCGCCAGCAGCCCCCTAGGGACTACGGAGTACAATGAGCAGTTCTTC. Encoded protein: CASSPLGTTEYNEQFF. Looking up the rest from reference TRBV5-1 and TRBJ2-1 gives the full variable domain: KAGVTQTPRYLIKTRGQQVTLSCSPISGHRSVSWYQQTPGQGLQFLFEYFSETQRNKGNFPGRFSGRQFSNSRSEMNVSTLELGDSALYLCASSPLGTTEYNEQFFGPGTRLTVL.

This clone was observed a single time. The V and J genes are TRBV27 and TRBJ2-2; D uncertain. This CDR3 spans 15 amino acids. Germline V gives CDR1 MNHEY, CDR2 SMNVEV (reference sequence). The ends were cut back, 6 bases at V and 6 bases at J, with 17 bases in the middle. The DNA for the CDR3 is TGTGCCAGCAGCTCCTCCGTTCTAGGAGCCGGGGAGCTGTTTTTT. Amino acids: CASSSSVLGAGELFF.

V gene TRBV10-1 combines with J gene TRBJ1-4, with 7 bases aligning to TRBD1. Germline trimming cut 6 bases from V and 4 bases from J; bases unmatched to any gene: 5. Germline lookup yields CDR1 WNHNN and CDR2 SYGVQD (reference sequence). The CDR3 consists of 14 residues. CDR3 protein: CASSTGTVNEKLFF. CDR3 DNA: TGCGCCAGCAGCACCGGGACAGTTAATGAAAAACTGTTTTTT.

The CDR3 is CASRSGQAVRRGYTF. CDR3 nucleotide sequence: TGTGCCAGCCGCTCTGGACAGGCTGTCCGTCGTGGCTACACCTTC. The chain joins TRBV13 to TRBJ1-2; 7 nucleotides match TRBD1. The germline CDR1 and CDR2 sequences are PRHDT and FYEKMQ (reference sequence). CDR3 length: 15 residues. After removal of 8 bases from V and 7 bases from J, the junction contained 16 bases not matched to a gene.

The chain links TRBV7-9 to TRBJ1-1; D not certain. V was trimmed by 5 bases and J by 4 bases, leaving 17 bases between them. This CDR3 contains 15 residues. CDR1 is SEHNR and CDR2 is FQNEAQ in the germline V gene (reference sequence). CDR3 coding DNA: TGTGCCAGCAGCCCCCAAGGAGTTGTGGGCACTGAAGCTTTCTTT. Translation gives CASSPQGVVGTEAFF.

The V call is TRBV24-1, the J call TRBJ2-6, with D perhaps matching TRBD2 (6 bases). The V gene's germline CDR1 is KGHDR and CDR2 SFDVKD. Deletions cut 7 bases from V and 3 bases from J, with 12 bases between. This CDR3 has 15 amino acids. The CDR3 protein is CATSPLGGGANVLTF. CDR3 in DNA: TGTGCCACCAGCCCGCTGGGAGGTGGGGCCAACGTCCTGACTTTC.

This chain uses TRBV12-3 or TRBV12-4 with TRBJ1-1; possibly TRBD1 for D (6 bases). Deletions cut 3 bases from V and 7 bases from J, with 12 bases between. The CDR3 loop spans 13 amino acids. The CDR3 nucleotides are TGTGCCAGCAGTTTGGGGACACCGAGTGAAGCTTTCTTT. This translates into CASSLGTPSEAFF.

The V call is TRBV18, the J call TRBJ1-6; D gene ambiguous. The CDR3 is 14 residues long. V lost 2 bases and J lost 14, with 16 bases in between. Germline CDR1 and CDR2: KGHSH and LQKENI. For the CDR3, the DNA is TGTGCCAGCTCACCAGAATCTCTTGTCGCGGCCCTCCACTTT. Protein product: CASSPESLVAALHF.

V gene TRBV16 combines with J gene TRBJ1-1; D unclear. The CDR3 contains 13 residues. Trimming shortened V by 1 base and J by 0 bases, and 3 bases separated the two germline ends. Germline assignment: CDR1 KGHSY and CDR2 FQNENV. CDR3 residues: CASSQLMNTEAFF. CDR3 coding DNA: TGTGCCAGCAGCCAATTAATGAACACTGAAGCTTTCTTT.

The CDR3 DNA is TGTGCCAGCAGAGCGACCGGGACAGGGGACTACGAGCAGTACTTC. Translated: CASRATGTGDYEQYF. J is TRBJ2-7 and V is TRBV28; TRBD1 matches 10 bases. V lost 6 bases and J lost 3; bases outside the gene matches: 8. Germline V gene lookup returns CDR1 MDHEN and CDR2 SYDVKM. The CDR3 sequence is 15 residues long.

The chain uses TRBV27 and TRBJ2-3; TRBD2 matches at 9 bases. The CDR3 has 17 amino acids. Germline-derived CDR1 and CDR2 are MNHEY and SMNVEV (reference sequence). With V trimmed by 5 bases and J by 5 bases, 14 bases remained unmatched. For the CDR3, the DNA is TGTGCCAGCAGTCCCATTCCTATAGCGGGAGTCAGAGATACGCAGTATTTT. This gives the protein CASSPIPIAGVRDTQYF.

The V and J genes are TRBV12-3 or TRBV12-4 and TRBJ2-7; D unclear. CDR3 length equals 13 residues. Trimming stripped 2 bases from V and 2 bases from J, with 7 bases between. In nucleotides, the CDR3 is TGTGCCAGCAGTTTATTTGAGGCCTACGAGCAGTACTTC. Translated, it gives CASSLFEAYEQYF.

The rearrangement joins TRBV4-1 to TRBJ1-2; TRBD1 matches at 11 bases. CDR3 length equals 19 residues. Germline-derived CDR1 and CDR2 are MGHRA and YSYEKL. The junction had 15 bases not matched to a gene; V was cut back by 3 bases and J by 3 bases. CDR3 bases: TGCGCCAGCAGCCAGCCTCTAGGGACAGGGGGTTATATGGACTATGGCTACACCTTC. This translates into CASSQPLGTGGYMDYGYTF.

The chain joins TRBV6-5 to TRBJ2-7, with D perhaps matching TRBD2 (5 bases). The V end lost 6 bases, the J end lost 3 bases, and 18 bases lay between the germline ends. Germline V gene lookup returns CDR1 MNHEY and CDR2 SVGAGI. The CDR3 extends over 15 amino acids. Here the CDR3 DNA reads TGTGCCAGCAGGTCACGGGAACGAACTAGCTACGAGCAGTACTTC. Protein product: CASRSRERTSYEQYF.

The chain couples TRBV19 to TRBJ1-2; 9 positions agree with TRBD1. V gave up 5 bases and J gave up 8 bases; unmatched junction bases: 9. This CDR3 region has 14 residues. Germline values: CDR1 LNHDA, CDR2 SQIVND (reference sequence). CDR3 coding DNA: TGTGCCAGTAGTCCGGGACAGGGACGCGGAGGCTACACCTTC. Protein product: CASSPGQGRGGYTF.

The CDR3 DNA is TGCGCCAGCAGCACCCGGGACAGATCTGACTACTACTATGGCTACACCTTC. It encodes CASSTRDRSDYYYGYTF. The rearrangement links TRBV5-1 to TRBJ1-2; 7 bases line up with TRBD1. Per the germline V gene, CDR1 is SGHRS and CDR2 is YFSETQ. The CDR3 has 17 residues. V dropped 4 bases and J dropped 3; count of bases not matched to a gene: 15.

This chain joins TRBV7-7 and TRBJ2-2; 11 bases are shared with TRBD1. Germline-derived CDR1 and CDR2 are SSHAT and FNYEAQ (reference sequence). With V trimmed by 5 bases and J by 7 bases, 3 bases remained unmatched. The CDR3 has 14 residues. In nucleotides, the CDR3 is TGTGCCAGCAGCGGACAGGGGGCCGGCGGGGAGCTGTTTTTT. Protein product: CASSGQGAGGELFF.

The V gene is TRBV18, the J gene TRBJ1-1; TRBD1 matches 8 bases. Looked up from germline, CDR1 is KGHSH and CDR2 is LQKENI. The V gene end was trimmed by 1 base and the J gene end by 4 bases; junction bases not matched to a gene: 11. The CDR3 is made up of 17 amino acids. CDR3 in amino acids: CASSPRQGPRVGTEAFF. CDR3 coding DNA: TGTGCCAGCTCACCACGACAGGGGCCGCGGGTAGGCACTGAAGCTTTCTTT.